These T cell receptor beta chains were read from a single sample in a study of T cell responses to AZD1222 COVID-19 vaccine. Method: immunoSEQ multiplex PCR; TCRdb's copy keeps in-frame clones and lacks some. Among about 140,000 clones listed, 85% to 95% were seen once. Source: peripheral blood, taken on day 0 of AZD1222 vaccination. The receptor set was obtained from an adult in good health. Each CDR3 is given with its conserved first and last residue. The order of the fields is D gene, clone size, J gene, V gene, CDR3 DNA, CDR3 protein. The D gene is left open where the match is weak. Size tells how often a clone was seen (once, few, many) or the class of an expanded clone, and some rows leave it out.

>NA|NA|TRBJ2-7|TRBV28
TGTGCCAGCAGCGATTATACTGGGAGCTACGAGCAGTACTTC
CASSDYTGSYEQYF
>TRBD1|once|TRBJ1-2|TRBV5-1
TGCGCCAGCAGCCCATCAGGGGGGAACTATGGCTACACCTTC
CASSPSGGNYGYTF
>TRBD2|NA|TRBJ2-7|TRBV27
TGTGCCAGCAGTTTGAAGGGACTAGCGGGAGTTAGGTACGAGCAGTACTTC
CASSLKGLAGVRYEQYF
>TRBD2|NA|TRBJ2-1|TRBV2
TGTGCCAGCAGTGAACTAGCGGGAGTACAAGAGCAGTTCTTC
CASSELAGVQEQFF
>TRBD1|NA|TRBJ2-5|TRBV7-2
TGTGCCAGCAGCTCACAGGGGAGAGAGACCCAGTACTTC
CASSSQGRETQYF
>TRBD1|NA|TRBJ1-2|TRBV3-1/TRBV3-2
TGTGCCAGCAGCCAGCGGACAGGGAGTAGCTATGGCTACACCTTC
CASSQRTGSSYGYTF
>TRBD1|NA|TRBJ1-1|TRBV9
TGTGCCAGCAGCGTCCGGGACAGGGGTTTGATGAACACTGAAGCTTTCTTT
CASSVRDRGLMNTEAFF
>NA|NA|TRBJ1-1|TRBV28
TGTGCCAGCAGTTCCCCCCAGGGGTGGTGGACTGAAGCTTTCTTT
CASSSPQGWWTEAFF
>NA|NA|TRBJ2-5|TRBV19
TGTGCCAGTAGTATGCTTCAGGGAGGAGTTCGAAAGACCCAGTACTTC
CASSMLQGGVRKTQYF
>TRBD2|NA|TRBJ2-7|TRBV6-4
TGTGCCAGCAGTGAAATAGCGGGGGGTTCCTACGAGCAGTACTTC
CASSEIAGGSYEQYF
>NA|NA|TRBJ1-4|TRBV30
TGTGCCTGGAGTTTTGTCGGTGAAAAACTGTTTTTT
CAWSFVGEKLFF
>TRBD1|NA|TRBJ2-7|TRBV6-1
TGTGCCAGCAGTGGAGACCTGGGACAGGGGGGCTACGAGCAGTACTTC
CASSGDLGQGGYEQYF
>NA|NA|TRBJ1-1|TRBV5-4
TGTGCCAGCAGTTTTCAGGGTGACACTGAAGCTTTCTTT
CASSFQGDTEAFF
>NA|NA|TRBJ1-6|TRBV7-5
TGTGCCAGAAGACGCAGGGGTCCCCCTAATTCACCCCTCCACTTT
CARRRRGPPNSPLHF
>TRBD1|NA|TRBJ1-4|TRBV5-1
TGCGCCAGCAGCCTAGTGGGACAGGGGGCTGAAAAACTGTTTTTT
CASSLVGQGAEKLFF
>TRBD1|NA|TRBJ2-7|TRBV7-8
TGTGCCAGCAGCTTCGGGACAGGTAGCTACGAGCAGTACTTC
CASSFGTGSYEQYF
>NA|NA|TRBJ1-1|TRBV9
TGTGCCAGCAGCGTAGGAGGACAGAACACTGAAGCTTTCTTT
CASSVGGQNTEAFF
>NA|NA|TRBJ2-1|TRBV5-6
TGTGCCAGCAGCATCAGGGTATTGGTACACCATGAGCAGTTCTTC
CASSIRVLVHHEQFF
>TRBD1|NA|TRBJ2-6|TRBV18
TGTGCCAGCTCACCACGCGACAGGGCCTCACTAATCAGCTCTGGGGCCAACGTCCTGACTTTC
CASSPRDRASLISSGANVLTF
>NA|NA|TRBJ2-3|TRBV5-1
TGCGCCAGCAGCCCAGAACAAGAGACAGATACGCAGTATTTT
CASSPEQETDTQYF
>TRBD1|NA|TRBJ1-1|TRBV5-1
TGCGCCAGCAGCTCGGACAGGGGAGGGCCAAGTCGCAGTGTGAACACTGAAGCTTTCTTT
CASSSDRGGPSRSVNTEAFF
>TRBD1|NA|TRBJ2-2|TRBV5-1
TGCGCCAGCAGCTTTACAGGGGGCGGAGAAGGCGGGGAGCTGTTTTTT
CASSFTGGGEGGELFF
>TRBD1|NA|TRBJ1-4|TRBV7-7
TGTGCCAGCAGCTTATCCCGGGACAGGGGGGAAAAACTGTTTTTT
CASSLSRDRGEKLFF
>NA|few|TRBJ2-3|TRBV3-1/TRBV3-2
TGTGCCAGCAGTATCAGGGGCAGGGCAGATACGCAGTATTTT
CASSIRGRADTQYF
>TRBD1|NA|TRBJ2-7|TRBV5-1
TGCGCCAGCAGCCGGGTGGCCGGGACAGGGGTCTACGAGCAGTACTTC
CASSRVAGTGVYEQYF
>NA|NA|TRBJ2-2|TRBV7-9
TGTGCCAGCAGCCAAGGTAGCTCCGGGGAGCTGTTTTTT
CASSQGSSGELFF
>NA|few|TRBJ1-1|TRBV7-2
TGTGCCAGCAGCTCCCGGGGGAAGGCTGAAGCTTTCTTT
CASSSRGKAEAFF
>TRBD1|NA|TRBJ1-1|TRBV28
TGTGCCAGCAGTTCTCCGGGACAGGGGATCACCTTGAACACTGAAGCTTTCTTT
CASSSPGQGITLNTEAFF
>NA|NA|TRBJ1-2|TRBV6-6
TGTGCCAGCAGTTACCCAGGGAATGGCTACACCTTC
CASSYPGNGYTF
>TRBD1|NA|TRBJ2-1|TRBV7-3
TGTGCCAGCAGCGCTAACCGGGGACAGGGGTTTGAGCAGTTCTTC
CASSANRGQGFEQFF
>NA|NA|TRBJ1-1|TRBV12-3/TRBV12-4
TGTGCCAGCAGCGCCTCTGGTGAAGCTTTCTTT
CASSASGEAFF
>TRBD1|NA|TRBJ1-5|TRBV7-2
TGTGCCAGCAGCTTATCCCTGGGACAGGTCAGCAATCAGCCCCAGCATTTT
CASSLSLGQVSNQPQHF
>NA|few|TRBJ1-5|TRBV27
TGTGCCAGCAGTTTATGGGGGGGTCAGCCCCAGCATTTT
CASSLWGGQPQHF
>TRBD2|NA|TRBJ2-7|TRBV4-1
TGCGCCAGCAGCCCGTTTGCGGGCGGGAGGAACTCCTACGAGCAGTACTTC
CASSPFAGGRNSYEQYF
>NA|NA|TRBJ1-6|TRBV5-4
TGTGCCAGCGGTCGGGCGGTCAACTCACCCCTCCACTTT
CASGRAVNSPLHF
>TRBD1|NA|TRBJ1-3|TRBV5-1
TGCGCCAGCAGCCAGCCAGGGGGCCGTGGAAACACCATATATTTT
CASSQPGGRGNTIYF
>NA|NA|TRBJ2-5|TRBV5-1
TGCGCCAGCAGCCGTGGAGGGGGTCTTGAGGAGACCCAGTACTTC
CASSRGGGLEETQYF
>TRBD2|NA|TRBJ2-5|TRBV4-2
TGTGCCAGCAGCCAAGATACAGCGGGGGGAAACCAAGAGACCCAGTACTTC
CASSQDTAGGNQETQYF
>TRBD1|NA|TRBJ2-1|TRBV5-1
TGCGCCAGCAGCTCGGGACAGGGAGCAACAGGTGAGCAGTTCTTC
CASSSGQGATGEQFF
>NA|NA|TRBJ1-1|TRBV6-5
TGTGCCAGCAGTTACGCGGTAAACACTGAAGCTTTCTTT
CASSYAVNTEAFF
>NA|NA|TRBJ2-5|TRBV19
TGTGCCAGTAGGAGGACAGCGGTCGGGGAGACCCAGTACTTC
CASRRTAVGETQYF
>NA|once|TRBJ2-6|TRBV2
TGTGCCAGCAGTGACCCTGGGGCCAACGTCCTGACTTTC
CASSDPGANVLTF
>NA|NA|TRBJ1-2|TRBV5-1
TGCGCCAGCAGCTTGGAAGGGGGGGCGCAGGGCTACACCTTC
CASSLEGGAQGYTF
>NA|NA|TRBJ2-7|TRBV27
TGTGCCAGCAGTATCGGGCAGGGGCTAGGGGAGCAGTACTTC
CASSIGQGLGEQYF
>NA|NA|TRBJ1-1|TRBV12-5
TGTGCTAGTGGCCACCCGGGACAGAACACTGAAGCTTTCTTT
CASGHPGQNTEAFF
>NA|NA|TRBJ1-5|TRBV24-1
TGTGCCACCAGTGATTTGCCATCCCGGCCAATAGAGCCCCAGCATTTT
CATSDLPSRPIEPQHF
>NA|NA|TRBJ1-1|TRBV18
TGTGCCAGCTCACCTCTGGCGGCGAACACTGAAGCTTTCTTT
CASSPLAANTEAFF
>TRBD1|NA|TRBJ1-2|TRBV5-6
TGTGCCAGCAGCTTCGCAGGGGGAGATGGCTACACCTTC
CASSFAGGDGYTF
>NA|NA|TRBJ1-1|TRBV7-8
TGTGCCAGCAGCTTCCCTGAGGTGACAGGAGGGAACACTGAAGCTTTCTTT
CASSFPEVTGGNTEAFF
>TRBD2|NA|TRBJ2-3|TRBV29-1
TGCAGCGCCCGGACTAGCGGGAGCACAGATACGCAGTATTTT
CSARTSGSTDTQYF